A single sample is the source of the 26 T cell receptor beta chains below, sequenced in a study of blood T cell repertoires in COVID-19. The repertoire was sequenced with immunoSEQ multiplex PCR; TCRdb's copy has only in-frame clones and lacks some. The sample holds approximately 250,000 clones, roughly 89% seen once. Sample: peripheral blood. Every receptor here comes from a woman between 40 and 55 years old who had recovered from COVID-19.

The chain joins TRBV6-5 to TRBJ2-5; 7 bases match TRBD2. Germline-derived CDR1 and CDR2 are MNHEY and SVGAGI. V lost 7 bases and J lost 5; bases outside the gene matches: 10. The CDR3 spans 14 residues. The CDR3 region is CASTPRWGGETQYF. DNA of the CDR3: TGTGCCAGCACCCCCCGTTGGGGGGGTGAGACCCAGTACTTC.

The CDR3 sequence is CASSRLTGTYGYTF. In DNA form, the CDR3 reads TGCGCCAGCAGCCGCCTTACAGGGACATATGGCTACACCTTC. This chain uses TRBV4-1 with TRBJ1-2; D perhaps matches TRBD1 (6 bases). V was clipped by 4 bases and J by 5 bases, with 14 bases between them. The germline CDR1 and CDR2 sequences are MGHRA and YSYEKL. The CDR3 loop spans 14 amino acids.

The CDR3 sequence is CASSVWTSDEQYF. The CDR3 DNA is TGTGCCAGCAGCGTTTGGACTAGCGACGAGCAGTACTTC. The chain links TRBV5-4 to TRBJ2-7; TRBD2 aligns across 9 bases. Germline loops: CDR1 SGHNT, CDR2 YYREEE (reference sequence). The trim removed 4 bases at V and 5 bases at J, leaving 4 bases unmatched. This CDR3 has 13 residues.

V usage is TRBV30 and J usage is TRBJ1-5; 7 bases match TRBD1. CDR3 size: 13 residues. V lost 3 bases, J lost 6 bases, and 5 bases stayed unmatched. Per the germline V gene, CDR1 is GTSNPN and CDR2 is SVGIG (reference sequence). The CDR3: CAWSAGGRQPQHF. Here the CDR3 DNA reads TGTGCCTGGAGCGCAGGGGGGCGTCAGCCCCAGCATTTT.

The chain couples TRBV19 to TRBJ1-5; D gene ambiguous. Trimming pared 4 bases from V and 5 bases from J, leaving 9 bases between. The germline gives CDR1 LNHDA, CDR2 SQIVND (reference sequence). CDR3 length equals 13 residues. The CDR3 loop reads CASSTEGHQPQHF. CDR3 in DNA: TGTGCCAGTAGTACGGAGGGTCATCAGCCCCAGCATTTT.

The CDR3 loop reads CASSSRQGLTFNEQFF. The CDR3 DNA is TGTGCCAGCAGCAGTCGACAGGGGCTGACTTTCAATGAGCAGTTCTTC. This chain joins TRBV7-9 and TRBJ2-1; TRBD1 agrees at 8 bases. V lost 5 bases to trimming and J lost 6 bases; unmatched junction nucleotides: 12. Germline-derived CDR1 and CDR2 are SEHNR and FQNEAQ (reference sequence). There are 16 residues in the CDR3.

The chain links TRBV2 to TRBJ1-4; the D is unclear. The CDR3 length is 14 residues. Germline lookup yields CDR1 SNHLY and CDR2 FYNNEI. The V end was cut by 3 bases, the J end by 4 bases, with 9 bases between. CDR3 sequence: CASSDAGGNEKLFF. The CDR3 nucleotides are TGTGCCAGCAGTGATGCCGGAGGTAATGAAAAACTGTTTTTT.

This sequence joins TRBV19 and TRBJ1-5, with TRBD1 matching 12 bases. The germline V gene has CDR1 LNHDA and CDR2 SQIVND (reference sequence). CDR3 length equals 14 residues. J gave up 7 bases and V 4 bases, and 2 bases lay outside the gene matches. CDR3 in amino acids: CASSKGTGGQPQHF. CDR3 in DNA: TGTGCCAGTAGTAAGGGGACAGGGGGCCAGCCCCAGCATTTT.

The gene calls are TRBV7-2 and TRBJ2-2, with 10 bases matching TRBD2. V was clipped by 4 bases and J by 7 bases; unmatched bases: 6. Germline-derived CDR1 and CDR2 are SGHTA and FQGNSA. This CDR3 is 15 amino acids long. The CDR3 here is CASSSSGGALGELFF. CDR3 coding DNA: TGTGCCAGCAGCTCGAGCGGGGGGGCCCTCGGGGAGCTGTTTTTT.

The chain carries TRBV12-3 or TRBV12-4 and TRBJ1-1; TRBD1 is a possible D gene (5 bases). Trimming took off 6 bases at V and 1 base at J, with 9 bases between the two ends. The CDR3 is 13 residues long. In DNA form, the CDR3 reads TGTGCCAGCAGCGCACAGGAGAACACTGAAGCTTTCTTT. Amino acid sequence: CASSAQENTEAFF.

The chain couples TRBV6-1 to TRBJ2-5; a possible D gene is TRBD1 (5 bases). This CDR3 has 17 residues. The germline V gene has CDR1 MNHNS and CDR2 SASEGT. V dropped 0 bases and J dropped 1 base, with 15 bases sitting between them. DNA of the CDR3: TGTGCCAGCAGTGAAGCGGGATCCAGGGCCACCCAAGAGACCCAGTACTTC. This gives the protein CASSEAGSRATQETQYF.

A few counts support this clone. The rearrangement uses TRBV7-9 and TRBJ2-1; TRBD2 matches at 10 bases. The CDR3 loop spans 12 amino acids. Germline V gene lookup returns CDR1 SEHNR and CDR2 FQNEAQ (reference sequence). V lost 2 bases and J lost 15; bases outside the gene matches: 4. CDR3 in amino acids: CASSLSGGAWFF. For the CDR3, the DNA is TGTGCCAGCAGCTTAAGCGGGGGGGCGTGGTTCTTC.

This chain joins TRBV30 and TRBJ1-5; D perhaps matches TRBD1 (6 bases). This CDR3 has 18 amino acids. Germline V CDR1 and CDR2: GTSNPN, SVGIG (reference sequence). V shed 0 bases and J shed 0 bases, with 18 bases lying between them. The CDR3 nucleotides read TGTGCCTGGAGTGTACCGGGCGCAGGGGCCTTTAGCAATCAGCCCCAGCATTTT. Translation gives CAWSVPGAGAFSNQPQHF.

This clone was seen only a few times. The chain has TRBV5-1 and TRBJ1-4; D call uncertain. The germline V gene encodes CDR1 SGHRS and CDR2 YFSETQ. This CDR3 spans 14 amino acids. V lost 6 bases and J 2 bases, leaving 11 bases between the germline ends. In DNA, the CDR3 is TGCGCCAGCACCCGTGCTGGCACTAATGAAAAACTGTTTTTT. This gives the protein CASTRAGTNEKLFF.

This chain links TRBV18 with TRBJ1-2; TRBD1 aligns across 8 bases. The ends lost 2 bases at V and 4 bases at J; junction bases unmatched: 9. The CDR3 is 16 amino acids. Looked up from germline, CDR1 is KGHSH and CDR2 is LQKENI. CDR3 amino acids: CASSPGLGTGVYGYTF. Written as DNA, the CDR3 is TGTGCCAGCTCACCAGGTCTTGGGACAGGAGTCTATGGCTACACCTTC.

This chain joins TRBV5-1 and TRBJ2-1; 7 bases are a match to TRBD2. The CDR3 loop spans 15 amino acids. CDR1 and CDR2 from the germline V gene are SGHRS and YFSETQ. Trimming took 4 bases from V and 5 from J; bases not matched to a gene: 9. As DNA, the CDR3 is TGCGCCAGCAGCCTCGCTAGCGGTCTTAACAATGAGCAGTTCTTC. Amino acid sequence: CASSLASGLNNEQFF.

This chain connects TRBV30 to TRBJ2-3, with TRBD1 matching 9 bases. V was clipped by 5 bases and J by 3 bases; unmatched bases: 6. The germline V gene has CDR1 GTSNPN and CDR2 SVGIG (reference sequence). This CDR3 spans 14 amino acids. CDR3 protein: CAWGAGQGTDTQYF. CDR3 coding DNA: TGTGCCTGGGGGGCCGGACAGGGGACAGATACGCAGTATTTT.

The chain combines TRBV5-6 with TRBJ1-5; TRBD1 matches 9 bases. V gave up 4 bases and J gave up 6 bases; unmatched junction bases: 5. The CDR3 totals 14 residues. Germline-derived CDR1 and CDR2 are SGHDT and YYEEEE. The CDR3 DNA reads TGTGCCAGCAGCGGGACAGGGAAAAGTCAGCCCCAGCATTTT. It translates to CASSGTGKSQPQHF.

This clone was counted a few times. This chain joins TRBV2 and TRBJ1-1; D gene uncertain. Germline CDR1 and CDR2: SNHLY and FYNNEI. This CDR3 contains 12 residues. The ends were cut back, 6 bases at V and 6 bases at J, with 11 bases in the middle. The CDR3 DNA is TGTGCCAGCAGCCCAGGTTTTTCTGAAGCTTTCTTT. Translated, it gives CASSPGFSEAFF.

This chain links TRBV7-2 with TRBJ2-7; D gene uncertain. The CDR3 extends over 14 amino acids. Deletions cut 1 base from V and 3 bases from J, with 10 bases between. Germline V gene lookup returns CDR1 SGHTA and CDR2 FQGNSA. In nucleotides, the CDR3 is TGTGCCAGCAGCTTAGACACCAAAGACTACGAGCAGTACTTC. Translation gives CASSLDTKDYEQYF.

V and J are TRBV29-1 and TRBJ1-1, with D unclear. Looked up from germline, CDR1 is SQVTM and CDR2 is ANQGSEA. V was clipped by 7 bases and J by 0 bases, with 15 bases between them. The CDR3 covers 14 residues. CDR3 DNA sequence: TGCAGCGGGGAGAGCCGGGTCCTGAACACTGAAGCTTTCTTT. Protein: CSGESRVLNTEAFF.

This chain links TRBV7-9 with TRBJ1-2; D might be TRBD1 (5 bases). The V end lost 6 bases, the J end lost 0 bases, and 8 bases lay between the germline ends. Germline V lookup: CDR1 SEHNR, CDR2 FQNEAQ (reference sequence). The CDR3 extends over 13 amino acids. The CDR3: CASRGDSNYGYTF. As DNA, the CDR3 is TGTGCCAGCAGAGGGGATTCTAACTATGGCTACACCTTC.

This clone was seen only a few times. V usage is TRBV9 and J usage is TRBJ2-2; 13 nucleotides align to TRBD2. Germline-derived CDR1 and CDR2 are SGDLS and YYNGEE. V gave up 4 bases and J gave up 6 bases; unmatched junction bases: 12. CDR3 length: 18 residues. The CDR3 here is CASSPRTSGGRRAGELFF. The CDR3 DNA reads as TGTGCCAGCAGCCCGAGGACTAGCGGGGGACGGCGTGCCGGGGAGCTGTTTTTT.

This clone was seen only once. V gene TRBV5-5 combines with J gene TRBJ2-7; tentatively, D is TRBD1 (6 bases). With 4 bases removed from V and 1 base from J, the gap between germline ends came to 18 bases. The CDR3 has 16 residues. Germline V gene sequence: CDR1 SGHKS, CDR2 YYEKEE (reference sequence). CDR3 loop: CASSRIRDTSSYEQYF. The DNA of the CDR3 is TGTGCCAGCAGCCGGATCCGGGACACCAGTTCCTACGAGCAGTACTTC.

The chain combines TRBV11-2 with TRBJ1-6; 7 bases map to TRBD1. CDR1 and CDR2 from the germline V gene are SGHAT and FQNNGV. The CDR3 is 15 amino acids. The trim removed 0 bases at V and 9 bases at J, leaving 5 bases unmatched. CDR3 in amino acids: CASSLDRGGSSPLHF. The CDR3, as DNA: TGTGCCAGCAGCTTAGATCGAGGGGGCTCTTCACCCCTCCACTTT.

The chain combines TRBV29-1 with TRBJ2-7; 12 bases are a match to TRBD1. This CDR3 has 14 residues. The V gene end was trimmed by 1 base and the J gene end by 5 bases; junction bases not matched to a gene: 3. Germline V gene sequence: CDR1 SQVTM, CDR2 ANQGSEA. This CDR3 is CSVEGGQGANEQYF. The CDR3 nucleotides are TGCAGCGTTGAAGGGGGACAGGGGGCCAACGAGCAGTACTTC.